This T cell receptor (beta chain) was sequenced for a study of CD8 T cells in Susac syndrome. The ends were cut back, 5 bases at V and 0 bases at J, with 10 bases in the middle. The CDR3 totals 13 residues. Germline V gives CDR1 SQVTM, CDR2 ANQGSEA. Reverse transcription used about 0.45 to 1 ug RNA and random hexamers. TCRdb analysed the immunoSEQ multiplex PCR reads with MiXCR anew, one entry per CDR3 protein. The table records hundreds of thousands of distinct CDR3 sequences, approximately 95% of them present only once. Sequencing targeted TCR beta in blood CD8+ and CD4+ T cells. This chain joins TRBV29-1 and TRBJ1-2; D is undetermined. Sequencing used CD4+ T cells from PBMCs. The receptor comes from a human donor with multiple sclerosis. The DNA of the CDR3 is TGCAGCGTTCTTTCTGGGACTAACTATGGCTACACCTTC. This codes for CSVLSGTNYGYTF.